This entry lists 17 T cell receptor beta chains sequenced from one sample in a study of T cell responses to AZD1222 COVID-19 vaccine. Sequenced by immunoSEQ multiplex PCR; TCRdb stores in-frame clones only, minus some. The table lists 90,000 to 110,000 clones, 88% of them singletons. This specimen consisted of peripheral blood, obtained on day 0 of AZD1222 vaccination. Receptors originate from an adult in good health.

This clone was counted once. This chain's CDR3 is CASSQTGETQYF. The DNA of the CDR3 is TGTGCCAGCAGCCAGACGGGCGAGACCCAGTACTTC. The chain uses TRBV3-1 (or the pseudogene TRBV3-2) and TRBJ2-5; D gene ambiguous. The CDR3 runs 12 residues. V lost 3 bases and J 5 bases, leaving 7 bases between the germline ends. CDR1 and CDR2 (germline): LGHDT, YNNKEL (reference sequence).

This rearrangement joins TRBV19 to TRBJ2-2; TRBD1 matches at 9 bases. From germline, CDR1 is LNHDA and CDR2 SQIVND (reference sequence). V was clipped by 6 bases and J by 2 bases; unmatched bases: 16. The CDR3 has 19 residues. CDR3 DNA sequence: TGTGCCAGTAGGCTTGTTGGGACAGGGAGCGGCCTAAACACCGGGGAGCTGTTTTTT. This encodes CASRLVGTGSGLNTGELFF.

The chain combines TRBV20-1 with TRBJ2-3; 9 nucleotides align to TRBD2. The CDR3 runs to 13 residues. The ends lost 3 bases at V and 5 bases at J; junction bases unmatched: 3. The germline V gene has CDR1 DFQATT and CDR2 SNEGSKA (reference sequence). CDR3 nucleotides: TGCAGTGCTAGTCGACTAGCGGTAGATACGCAGTATTTT. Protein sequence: CSASRLAVDTQYF.

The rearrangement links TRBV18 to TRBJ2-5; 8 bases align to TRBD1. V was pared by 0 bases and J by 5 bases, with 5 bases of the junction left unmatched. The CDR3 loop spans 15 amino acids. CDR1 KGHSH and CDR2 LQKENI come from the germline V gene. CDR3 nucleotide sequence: TGTGCCAGCTCACCACCAAGTAACAGGGGGGAGACCCAGTACTTC. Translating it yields CASSPPSNRGETQYF.

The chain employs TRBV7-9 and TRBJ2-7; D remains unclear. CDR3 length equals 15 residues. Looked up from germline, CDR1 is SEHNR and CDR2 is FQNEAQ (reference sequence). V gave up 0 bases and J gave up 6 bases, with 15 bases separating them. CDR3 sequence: CASSLAQSWHPEQYF. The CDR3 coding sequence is TGTGCCAGCAGCTTAGCCCAATCCTGGCACCCCGAGCAGTACTTC.

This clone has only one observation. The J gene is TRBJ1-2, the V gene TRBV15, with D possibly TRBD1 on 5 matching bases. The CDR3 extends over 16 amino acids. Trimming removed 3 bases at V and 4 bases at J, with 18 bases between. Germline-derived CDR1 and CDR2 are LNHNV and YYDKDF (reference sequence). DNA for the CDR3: TGTGCCACCAGCAGGGAGTCACAGGTGGGGGTCTATGGCTACACCTTC. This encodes CATSRESQVGVYGYTF.

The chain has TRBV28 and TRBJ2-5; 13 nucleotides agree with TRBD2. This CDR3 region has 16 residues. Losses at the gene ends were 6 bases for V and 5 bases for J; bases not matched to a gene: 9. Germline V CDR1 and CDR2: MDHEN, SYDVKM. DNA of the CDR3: TGTGCCAGCAGCTCTACTAGCGGGAGGGCCAGGGAGACCCAGTACTTC. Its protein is CASSSTSGRARETQYF.

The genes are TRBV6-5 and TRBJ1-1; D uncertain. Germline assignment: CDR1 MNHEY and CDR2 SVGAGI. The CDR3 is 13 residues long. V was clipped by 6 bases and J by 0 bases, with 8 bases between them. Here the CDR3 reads CASRETMNTEAFF. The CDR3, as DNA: TGTGCCAGCAGGGAGACCATGAACACTGAAGCTTTCTTT.

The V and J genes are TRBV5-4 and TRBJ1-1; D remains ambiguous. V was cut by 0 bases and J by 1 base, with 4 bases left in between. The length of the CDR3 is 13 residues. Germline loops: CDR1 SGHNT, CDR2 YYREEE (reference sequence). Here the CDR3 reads CASSLGGNTEAFF. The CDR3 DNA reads TGTGCCAGCAGCTTGGGGGGGAACACTGAAGCTTTCTTT.

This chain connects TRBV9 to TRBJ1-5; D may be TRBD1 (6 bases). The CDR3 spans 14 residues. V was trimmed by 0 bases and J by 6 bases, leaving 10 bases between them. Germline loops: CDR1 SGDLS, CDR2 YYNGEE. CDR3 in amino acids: CASSVAGGFQPQHF. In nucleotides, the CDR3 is TGTGCCAGCAGCGTAGCGGGGGGCTTTCAGCCCCAGCATTTT.

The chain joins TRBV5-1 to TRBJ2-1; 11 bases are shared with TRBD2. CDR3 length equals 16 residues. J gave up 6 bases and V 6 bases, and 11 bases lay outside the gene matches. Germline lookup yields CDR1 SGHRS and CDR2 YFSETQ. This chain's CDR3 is CASTLSGSGGGNEQFF. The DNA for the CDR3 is TGCGCCAGCACCCTGTCGGGTAGCGGGGGGGGCAATGAGCAGTTCTTC.

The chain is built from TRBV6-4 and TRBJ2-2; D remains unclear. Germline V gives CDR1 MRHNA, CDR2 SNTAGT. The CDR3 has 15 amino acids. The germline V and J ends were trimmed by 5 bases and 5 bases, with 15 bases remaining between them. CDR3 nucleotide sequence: TGTGCCAGCAGTCCTGGGCCTGACGCAACCGGGGAGCTGTTTTTT. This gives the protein CASSPGPDATGELFF.

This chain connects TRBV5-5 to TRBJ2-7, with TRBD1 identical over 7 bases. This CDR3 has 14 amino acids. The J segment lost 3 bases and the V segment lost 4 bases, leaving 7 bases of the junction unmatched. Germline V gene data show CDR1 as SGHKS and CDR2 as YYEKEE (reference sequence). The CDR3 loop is CASSTLDRNYEQYF. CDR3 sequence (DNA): TGTGCCAGCAGCACCCTGGACAGGAACTACGAGCAGTACTTC. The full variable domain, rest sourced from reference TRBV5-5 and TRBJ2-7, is DAGVTQSPTHLIKTRGQQVTLRCSPISGHKSVSWYQQVLGQGPQFIFQYYEKEERGRGNFPDRFSARQFPNYSSELNVNALLLGDSALYLCASSTLDRNYEQYFGPGTRLTVT.

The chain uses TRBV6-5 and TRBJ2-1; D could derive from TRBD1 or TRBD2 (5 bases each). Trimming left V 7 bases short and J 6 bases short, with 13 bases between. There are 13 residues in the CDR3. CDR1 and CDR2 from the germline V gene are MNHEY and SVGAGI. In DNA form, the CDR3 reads TGTGCCAGCACCTCGTTTGGGGGCAATGAGCAGTTCTTC. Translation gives CASTSFGGNEQFF.

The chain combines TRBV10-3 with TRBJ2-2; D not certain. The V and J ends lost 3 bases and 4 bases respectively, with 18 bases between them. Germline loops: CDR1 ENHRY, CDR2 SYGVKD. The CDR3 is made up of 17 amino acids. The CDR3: CAISEYPSGLGTGELFF. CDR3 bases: TGTGCCATCAGTGAATATCCCAGTGGGCTTGGCACCGGGGAGCTGTTTTTT.

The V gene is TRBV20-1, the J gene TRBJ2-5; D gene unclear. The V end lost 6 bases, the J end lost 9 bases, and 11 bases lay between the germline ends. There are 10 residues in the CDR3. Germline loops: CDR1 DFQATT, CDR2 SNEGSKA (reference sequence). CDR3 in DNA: TGCAGTGCCCGGATTGAGGCCCAGTACTTC. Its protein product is CSARIEAQYF.

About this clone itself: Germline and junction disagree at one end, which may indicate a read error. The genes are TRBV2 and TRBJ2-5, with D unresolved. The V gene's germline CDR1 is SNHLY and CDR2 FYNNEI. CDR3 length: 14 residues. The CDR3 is CASSVLTKEETQYF. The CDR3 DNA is TGTGCTAGCAGTGTCCTCACTAAGGAAGAGACCCAGTACTTC.